One sample yielded the 21 T cell receptor beta chains listed below, sequenced in a study of CD8 T cells in ankylosing spondylitis. Whole-study results and caveats: Ankylosing spondylitis blood appeared to carry a characteristic TCR beta motif of roughly eight highly homologous variants.

No antigen has been assigned to these receptors. TCRdb re-derived calls from the 5' RACE reads in MiXCR, one entry per CDR3 protein. This sample has around 770,000 distinct CDR3 sequences, with 12% found just once. Material for sequencing was blood, either unsorted or a sorted T cell fraction (not recorded which). The receptors come from a male donor with ankylosing spondylitis.

The chain uses TRBV5-1 and TRBJ1-4; no definite D call. This CDR3 is built from 15 residues. From germline, CDR1 is SGHRS and CDR2 YFSETQ. The V end was cut by 5 bases, the J end by 3 bases, with 14 bases between. CDR3 sequence reads: CASRPRWTSNEKLFF. The CDR3 DNA reads as TGCGCCAGCAGGCCCCGGTGGACGTCTAATGAAAAACTGTTTTTT.

This clonotype was detected a few times. V is TRBV5-1 and J is TRBJ2-7; no clear D. The V end lost 4 bases, the J end lost 2 bases, and 10 bases lay between the germline ends. Looked up from germline, CDR1 is SGHRS and CDR2 is YFSETQ. This CDR3 contains 13 residues. CDR3 DNA sequence: TGCGCCAGCAGCCAACAATCCGCCTACGAGCAGTACTTC. This gives the protein CASSQQSAYEQYF.

This clonotype was seen more than once but under ten times. This sequence joins TRBV11-1 and TRBJ2-7; weak D call: TRBD2 (5 bases). CDR1 is SGHAT, CDR2 FQDESV, per germline (reference sequence). V lost 5 bases and J lost 2, with 13 bases in between. The CDR3 has 14 residues. Here the CDR3 DNA reads TGTGCCAGCAGCCGGAGGAGATTTCCCTACGAGCAGTACTTC. This codes for CASSRRRFPYEQYF.

This clonotype was observed a handful of times. CDR3 in DNA: TGTGCCAGCAGTTTATTACTTACTAGCACAGATACGCAGTATTTT. Translating it yields CASSLLLTSTDTQYF. V usage is TRBV28 and J usage is TRBJ2-3; no clear D gene. Trimming pared 1 base from V and 0 bases from J, leaving 8 bases between. The germline CDR1 and CDR2 sequences are MDHEN and SYDVKM. The CDR3 contains 15 residues. The full variable domain, its missing parts supplied by reference TRBV28 and TRBJ2-3, is DVKVTQSSRYLVKRTGEKVFLECVQDMDHENMFWYRQDPGLGLRLIYFSYDVKMKEKGDIPEGYSVSREKKERFSLILESASTNQTSMYLCASSLLLTSTDTQYFGPGTRLTVL.

The V and J genes are TRBV18 and TRBJ1-1, with D possibly matching TRBD1 (5 bases). Trimming took off 3 bases at V and 0 bases at J, with 17 bases between the two ends. Per the germline V gene, CDR1 is KGHSH and CDR2 is LQKENI. The CDR3 is 17 amino acids. CDR3 protein: CASSPVGLGPLNTEAFF. The CDR3, as DNA: TGTGCCAGCTCACCGGTGGGCCTGGGACCGTTGAACACTGAAGCTTTCTTT.

The chain has TRBV6-6 and TRBJ2-5, with D possibly called TRBD1 or TRBD2 (6 bases each). V was trimmed by 6 bases and J by 8 bases, leaving 16 bases between them. This CDR3 contains 13 residues. The germline gives CDR1 MNHNY, CDR2 SVGAGI (reference sequence). The CDR3 sequence: CASSSGPGGTQYF. In DNA form, the CDR3 reads TGTGCCAGCAGCTCCGGGCCCGGGGGCACCCAGTACTTC.

CDR3 loop: CSARLVVGRFSGELFF. Here the CDR3 DNA reads TGCAGTGCTCGCCTGGTGGTCGGGAGATTCTCCGGGGAGCTGTTTTTT. The chain employs TRBV20-1 and TRBJ2-2; a weak D match, TRBD2 (6 bases). The CDR3 length is 16 residues. Trimming took off 5 bases at V and 6 bases at J, with 22 bases between the two ends. Germline CDR1 is DFQATT and CDR2 is SNEGSKA (reference sequence).

The CDR3 DNA reads TGTGCCAGCAGCTTCGCAGGACAGAACCTATATGAAAAACTGTTTTTT. This encodes CASSFAGQNLYEKLFF. The rearrangement links TRBV5-5 to TRBJ1-4; tentatively, D is TRBD1 (6 bases). V shed 2 bases and J shed 6 bases, with 17 bases lying between them. The CDR3 is 16 amino acids. CDR1 is SGHKS, CDR2 YYEKEE, per germline (reference sequence). The whole variable domain, remainder taken from reference TRBV5-5 and TRBJ1-4, is DAGVTQSPTHLIKTRGQQVTLRCSPISGHKSVSWYQQVLGQGPQFIFQYYEKEERGRGNFPDRFSARQFPNYSSELNVNALLLGDSALYLCASSFAGQNLYEKLFFGSGTQLSVL.

The CDR3 sequence: CASSLVDNEKLFF. CDR3 sequence (DNA): TGTGCCAGCAGTTTGGTAGATAATGAAAAACTGTTTTTT. The chain recombines TRBV12-3 or TRBV12-4 with TRBJ1-4; no clear D gene. There are 13 residues in the CDR3. Trimming pared 3 bases from V and 4 bases from J, leaving 6 bases between.

This clonotype was observed at least ten times. V usage is TRBV29-1 and J usage is TRBJ2-4; a weak D match, TRBD2 (7 bases). Germline assignment: CDR1 SQVTM and CDR2 ANQGSEA. This CDR3 comprises 14 residues. Deletions cut 1 base from V and 9 bases from J, with 16 bases between. Written as DNA, the CDR3 is TGCAGCGTTGAAGTAAGGGGAGGGGGTAGCATTCAGTACTTC. Translation: CSVEVRGGGSIQYF. Drawing the rest from reference TRBV29-1 and TRBJ2-4, the complete variable domain is SAVISQKPSRDICQRGTSLTIQCQVDSQVTMMFWYRQQPGQSLTLIATANQGSEATYESGFVIDKFPISRPNLTFSTLTVSNMSPEDSSIYLCSVEVRGGGSIQYFGAGTRLSVL.

In this sample, this clonotype turned up many times. V gene TRBV29-1 combines with J gene TRBJ2-5, with TRBD2 matching over 7 bases. This CDR3 has 12 amino acids. Trimming removed 2 bases from V and 5 bases from J; junction bases left unmatched: 2. In germline, CDR1 is SQVTM, CDR2 ANQGSEA. The CDR3 protein is CSVERSGETQYF. The CDR3 nucleotides read TGCAGCGTTGAACGTAGCGGGGAGACCCAGTACTTC. Variable domain in full (rest from reference TRBV29-1 and TRBJ2-5): SAVISQKPSRDICQRGTSLTIQCQVDSQVTMMFWYRQQPGQSLTLIATANQGSEATYESGFVIDKFPISRPNLTFSTLTVSNMSPEDSSIYLCSVERSGETQYFGPGTRLLVL.

This chain links TRBV7-9 with TRBJ1-2; 7 nucleotides align to TRBD1. Germline CDR1 and CDR2: SEHNR and FQNEAQ (reference sequence). V shed 10 bases and J 4 bases; nucleotides not matched to a gene: 12. CDR3 size: 14 residues. Written as DNA, the CDR3 is TGTGCCATGGGCGCCAGACAGGGAACCTATGGCTACACCTTC. Protein product: CAMGARQGTYGYTF. Supplemented by reference TRBV7-9 and TRBJ1-2, the full variable domain reads DTGVSQNPRHKITKRGQNVTFRCDPISEHNRLYWYRQTLGQGPEFLTYFQNEAQLEKSRLLSDRFSAERPKGSFSTLEIQRTEQGDSAMYLCAMGARQGTYGYTFGSGTRLTVV.

This clonotype showed up just a few times. The chain has TRBV5-1 and TRBJ2-1, with D tentatively TRBD1 (5 bases). V lost 2 bases and J lost 5, with 11 bases in between. Germline V gene data show CDR1 as SGHRS and CDR2 as YFSETQ. The CDR3 loop spans 14 amino acids. DNA for the CDR3: TGCGCCAGCAGCTTCCGGCCAGGGAACAATGAGCAGTTCTTC. Its translation is CASSFRPGNNEQFF.

This clonotype came up many times. J is TRBJ2-1 and V is TRBV5-1; no reliable D call. V lost 0 bases and J 2 bases, leaving 9 bases between the germline ends. CDR1 SGHRS and CDR2 YFSETQ come from the germline V gene. The CDR3 has 15 residues. Here the CDR3 DNA reads TGCGCCAGCAGCTTGGCCTTGACTGCCTACAATGAGCAGTTCTTC. This encodes CASSLALTAYNEQFF.

This clonotype was counted many times. This chain connects TRBV18 to TRBJ1-1, with D unresolved. Germline-derived CDR1 and CDR2 are KGHSH and LQKENI. Trimming removed 5 bases from V and 1 base from J, with 8 bases in between. The CDR3 loop spans 13 amino acids. The CDR3: CASSAQENTEAFF. The CDR3 nucleotides read TGTGCCAGCTCAGCCCAAGAGAACACTGAAGCTTTCTTT.

This clonotype was seen more than once but under ten times. J is TRBJ1-2 and V is TRBV27, with D unresolved. This CDR3 is built from 10 residues. Germline CDR1 is MNHEY and CDR2 is SMNVEV (reference sequence). Deletions cut 8 bases from V and 6 bases from J, with 7 bases between. The CDR3 loop is CASPMDGYTF. CDR3 DNA: TGTGCCAGCCCCATGGATGGCTACACCTTC.

V gene TRBV5-1 combines with J gene TRBJ2-7, with 10 bases fitting TRBD2. Trimming at V came to 4 bases and at J to 4 bases, leaving 11 bases not matched to a gene. Germline values: CDR1 SGHRS, CDR2 YFSETQ. The CDR3 runs 16 residues. The CDR3 DNA reads TGCGCCAGCAGCCTCGCCCGGACTAGCGGACTTTACGAGCAGTACTTC. Encoded protein: CASSLARTSGLYEQYF.

The V and J genes are TRBV4-3 and TRBJ1-1; the D is unclear. Germline V gives CDR1 LGHNA, CDR2 YSLEER. The V end lost 3 bases, the J end lost 3 bases, and 8 bases lay between the germline ends. The CDR3 runs 13 residues. As DNA, the CDR3 is TGCGCCAGCAGCCAGGTCAGGCACACTGAAGCTTTCTTT. The encoded protein is CASSQVRHTEAFF.

The V call is TRBV10-3, the J call TRBJ1-2; 9 bases line up with TRBD1. Per the germline V gene, CDR1 is ENHRY and CDR2 is SYGVKD. This CDR3 comprises 18 residues. J lost 6 bases, V lost 0 bases, and 14 bases had no gene match. CDR3 protein: CAISESPLEGTGINGYTF. DNA of the CDR3: TGTGCCATCAGTGAGTCACCTCTGGAAGGGACAGGGATAAATGGCTACACCTTC.

This clonotype has ten or more counts. V usage is TRBV20-1 and J usage is TRBJ1-5, with 8 positions matching TRBD1. Per the germline V gene, CDR1 is DFQATT and CDR2 is SNEGSKA (reference sequence). V was pared by 5 bases and J by 6 bases, with 9 bases of the junction left unmatched. CDR3 length equals 14 residues. Here the CDR3 reads CSAEDRDETQPQHF. As DNA, the CDR3 is TGCAGTGCTGAGGACAGGGATGAGACTCAGCCCCAGCATTTT.

The chain recombines TRBV28 with TRBJ1-6, with unresolved D. The V end was cut by 1 base, the J end by 9 bases, with 13 bases between. The germline V gene encodes CDR1 MDHEN and CDR2 SYDVKM. CDR3 length: 15 residues. CDR3 bases: TGTGCCAGCAGTTTATATCGGGGAGGAGGTTCACCCCTCCACTTT. Protein product: CASSLYRGGGSPLHF.